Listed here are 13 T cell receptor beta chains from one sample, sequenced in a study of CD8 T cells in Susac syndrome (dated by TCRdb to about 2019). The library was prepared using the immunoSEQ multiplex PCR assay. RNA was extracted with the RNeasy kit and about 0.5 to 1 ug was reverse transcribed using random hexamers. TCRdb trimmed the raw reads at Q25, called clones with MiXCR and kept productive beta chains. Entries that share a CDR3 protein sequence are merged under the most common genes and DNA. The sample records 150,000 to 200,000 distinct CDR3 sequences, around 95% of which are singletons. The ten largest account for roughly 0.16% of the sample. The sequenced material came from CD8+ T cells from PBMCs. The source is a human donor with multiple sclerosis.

The CDR3 spells CSASTGGREQYF. The DNA for the CDR3 is TGCAGTGCTTCAACTGGGGGACGCGAGCAGTACTTC. The J gene is TRBJ2-7, the V gene TRBV20-1, with D perhaps assigned TRBD1 or TRBD2 (5 bases each). This CDR3 is built from 12 residues. Germline CDR1 and CDR2: DFQATT and SNEGSKA (reference sequence). The germline V and J ends were trimmed by 5 bases and 6 bases, with 14 bases remaining between them.

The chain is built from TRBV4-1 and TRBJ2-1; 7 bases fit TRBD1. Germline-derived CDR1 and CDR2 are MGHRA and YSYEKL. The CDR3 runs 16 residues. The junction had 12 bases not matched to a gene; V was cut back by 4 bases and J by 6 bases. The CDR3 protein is CASSLSGQITTNEQFF. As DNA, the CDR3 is TGCGCCAGCAGCCTTTCGGGACAGATTACAACCAATGAGCAGTTCTTC.

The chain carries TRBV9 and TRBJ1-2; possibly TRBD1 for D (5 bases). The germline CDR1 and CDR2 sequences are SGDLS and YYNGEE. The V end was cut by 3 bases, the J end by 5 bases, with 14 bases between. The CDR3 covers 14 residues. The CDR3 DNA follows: TGTGCCAGCAGCGAGGCGGGACCGCCATATGGCTACACCTTC. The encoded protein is CASSEAGPPYGYTF.

The CDR3 sequence: CASSFVAGVDNEQFF. The CDR3 bases are TGTGCCAGCAGTTTTGTGGCGGGGGTCGACAATGAGCAGTTCTTC. The chain employs TRBV28 and TRBJ2-1; 7 bases are a match to TRBD2. Trimming at V came to 3 bases and at J to 5 bases, leaving 7 bases not matched to a gene. Germline loops: CDR1 MDHEN, CDR2 SYDVKM. CDR3 length equals 15 residues.

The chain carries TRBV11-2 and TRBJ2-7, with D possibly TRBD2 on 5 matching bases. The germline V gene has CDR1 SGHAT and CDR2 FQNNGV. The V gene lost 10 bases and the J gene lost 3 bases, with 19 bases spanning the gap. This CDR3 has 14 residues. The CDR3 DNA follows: TGTGCCACCGCCTTGGAGGCAGCCCTCTACGAGCAGTACTTC. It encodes CATALEAALYEQYF.

The CDR3 DNA reads TGCAGCGTGAATACCGGGACAGGGGTCTACGAGCAGTACTTC. Its protein product is CSVNTGTGVYEQYF. This sequence joins TRBV29-1 and TRBJ2-7, with TRBD1 identical over 10 bases. CDR1 and CDR2 from the germline V gene are SQVTM and ANQGSEA. This CDR3 has 14 amino acids. Germline trimming cut 6 bases from V and 3 bases from J; bases unmatched to any gene: 8.

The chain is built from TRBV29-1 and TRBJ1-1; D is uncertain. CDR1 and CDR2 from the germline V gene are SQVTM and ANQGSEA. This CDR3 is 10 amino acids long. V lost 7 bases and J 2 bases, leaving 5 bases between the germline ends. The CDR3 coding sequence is TGCAGCGGAAAAAACACTGAAGCTTTCTTT. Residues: CSGKNTEAFF.

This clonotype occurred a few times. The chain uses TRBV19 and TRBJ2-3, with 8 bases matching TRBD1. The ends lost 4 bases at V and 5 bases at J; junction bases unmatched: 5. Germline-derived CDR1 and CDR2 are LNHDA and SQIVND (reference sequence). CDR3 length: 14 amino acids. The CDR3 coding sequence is TGTGCCAGTAGTAGTAGACAGGGGAAAGATACGCAGTATTTT. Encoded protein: CASSSRQGKDTQYF.

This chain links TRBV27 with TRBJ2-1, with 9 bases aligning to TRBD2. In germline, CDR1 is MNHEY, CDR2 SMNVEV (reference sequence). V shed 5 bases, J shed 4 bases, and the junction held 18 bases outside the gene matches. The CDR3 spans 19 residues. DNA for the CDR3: TGTGCCAGCAGTCAACAACCCTCCCGGAGGCGGGAGGGATACAATGAGCAGTTCTTC. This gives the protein CASSQQPSRRREGYNEQFF.

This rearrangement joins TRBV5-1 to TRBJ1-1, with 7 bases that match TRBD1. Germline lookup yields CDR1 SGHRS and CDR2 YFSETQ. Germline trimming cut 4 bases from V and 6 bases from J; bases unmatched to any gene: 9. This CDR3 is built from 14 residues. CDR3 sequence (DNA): TGCGCCAGCAGCGACAGGGTGGGTTTCGCTGAAGCTTTCTTT. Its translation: CASSDRVGFAEAFF.

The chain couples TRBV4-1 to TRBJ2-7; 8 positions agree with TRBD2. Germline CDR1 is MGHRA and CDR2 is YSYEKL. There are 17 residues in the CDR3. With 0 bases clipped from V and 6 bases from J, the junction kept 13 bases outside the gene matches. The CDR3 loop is CASSQDRSTSGRIEQYF. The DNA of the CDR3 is TGCGCCAGCAGCCAAGATAGATCCACAAGCGGGAGAATCGAGCAGTACTTC.

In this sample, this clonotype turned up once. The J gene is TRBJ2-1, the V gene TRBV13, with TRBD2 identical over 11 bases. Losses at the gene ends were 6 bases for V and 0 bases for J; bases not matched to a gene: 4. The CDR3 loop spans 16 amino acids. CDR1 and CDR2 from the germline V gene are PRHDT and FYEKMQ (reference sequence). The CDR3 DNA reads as TGTGCCAGCAGAGACCTAGCGGGAGGCTCCTACAATGAGCAGTTCTTC. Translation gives CASRDLAGGSYNEQFF.

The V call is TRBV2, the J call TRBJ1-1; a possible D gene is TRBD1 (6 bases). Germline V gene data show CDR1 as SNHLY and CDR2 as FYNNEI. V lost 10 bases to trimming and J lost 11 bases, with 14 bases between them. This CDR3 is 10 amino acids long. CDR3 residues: CATKTGSAFF. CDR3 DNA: TGTGCCACCAAAACAGGGTCGGCTTTCTTT.